These T cell receptor beta chains were read from a single sample in a study of shared clonotypes between healthy human individuals. The protocol was immunoSEQ multiplex PCR, while the TCRdb copy is restricted to in-frame clones and leaves out a portion. Of around 350,000 clones in the sample, around 70% are singletons; the top ten hold roughly a tenth. Sequenced: memory CD4+ T cells sorted from blood. The receptors were sampled from a man under 40 in good health. Each CDR3 is given with its conserved first and last residue. Each record gives: CDR3 DNA, CDR3 protein, J gene, D gene, clone size, V gene. D genes are given only for firm matches. Rows give clone size only sometimes, using once, few, many, or a class for an expanded clone.

CDR3 DNA: TGTGCCACGGGGAGATCAACAGATACGCAGTATTTT
CDR3 protein: CATGRSTDTQYF
J gene: TRBJ2-3
D gene: -
clone size: -
V gene: TRBV28

CDR3 DNA: TGTGCCAGCAGTGAAGCAGGGGTTGGCTACACCTTC
CDR3 protein: CASSEAGVGYTF
J gene: TRBJ1-2
D gene: -
clone size: -
V gene: TRBV6-1

CDR3 DNA: TGCGCCAGCAGCCCTGGTGCGGGGCAGAACACCGGGGAGCTGTTTTTT
CDR3 protein: CASSPGAGQNTGELFF
J gene: TRBJ2-2
D gene: -
clone size: -
V gene: TRBV5-1

CDR3 DNA: TGCGCCAGCAGCCCCGGACAGGGTTTTAATGAAAAACTGTTTTTT
CDR3 protein: CASSPGQGFNEKLFF
J gene: TRBJ1-4
D gene: TRBD1
clone size: -
V gene: TRBV5-1

CDR3 DNA: TGTGCCAGCAGAAAAGGAACTAGGGGAGGAATGAGCTCCTACAATGAGCAGTTCTTC
CDR3 protein: CASRKGTRGGMSSYNEQFF
J gene: TRBJ2-1
D gene: -
clone size: -
V gene: TRBV7-2

CDR3 DNA: TGTGCCAGCAGTCGACAGGGTGGTAGCAATCAGCCCCAGCATTTT
CDR3 protein: CASSRQGGSNQPQHF
J gene: TRBJ1-5
D gene: TRBD1
clone size: -
V gene: TRBV2

CDR3 DNA: TGTGCCAGCAGCTTAGAGGCTTACACCGGGGAGCTGTTTTTT
CDR3 protein: CASSLEAYTGELFF
J gene: TRBJ2-2
D gene: -
clone size: -
V gene: TRBV11-3

CDR3 DNA: TGTGCCAGCAGCTTAGGGGGGACCGGGACCATCTACACTGAAGCTTTCTTT
CDR3 protein: CASSLGGTGTIYTEAFF
J gene: TRBJ1-1
D gene: -
clone size: -
V gene: TRBV7-2

CDR3 DNA: TGTGCCAGCAGCGTGGAGGACAGGAAAATATACGAGCAGTACTTC
CDR3 protein: CASSVEDRKIYEQYF
J gene: TRBJ2-7
D gene: TRBD1
clone size: -
V gene: TRBV9

CDR3 DNA: TGCGCCAGCAGCCGAGGACTAGCGGGAGGGCCGGACGAGCAGTACTTC
CDR3 protein: CASSRGLAGGPDEQYF
J gene: TRBJ2-7
D gene: TRBD2
clone size: -
V gene: TRBV5-1

CDR3 DNA: TGTGCCAGCAGCGGGACGGGTAGGGTGGCTGAAGCTTTCTTT
CDR3 protein: CASSGTGRVAEAFF
J gene: TRBJ1-1
D gene: -
clone size: -
V gene: TRBV2

CDR3 DNA: TGCGCCAGCAGTGACCTACTCGGGGAGCAGTACTTC
CDR3 protein: CASSDLLGEQYF
J gene: TRBJ2-5
D gene: -
clone size: -
V gene: TRBV10-1

CDR3 DNA: TGTGCCAGCAGGAAAGCCCCGGGATCCTACAATGAGCAGTTCTTC
CDR3 protein: CASRKAPGSYNEQFF
J gene: TRBJ2-1
D gene: -
clone size: once
V gene: TRBV5-6